Listed here is a single T cell receptor (beta chain). The antigen remains unidentified. Generated by immunoSEQ multiplex PCR, the TCRdb table keeps only in-frame clones and is missing some. The data show over 9,500 clones, 60% to 70% seen once. This sample was included in a study of tumor-infiltrating lymphocytes in localized non-small cell lung cancer. Study summary: Several tumor histologies, both smoking statuses, and some post-neoadjuvant chemotherapy samples were included.

This CDR3 comprises 14 residues. V dropped 5 bases and J dropped 0; count of bases not matched to a gene: 3. Germline V CDR1 and CDR2: LGHNA, YNFKEQ. Overall study results and limits: T-cell fraction did not differ between immunotypes IM1 and IM2. Compared with uninvolved lung, tumors showed higher T cell infiltration by TCRbeta sequencing.

The clonotype was recovered from a human donor with non-small cell lung cancer. This sequence joins TRBV4-2 and TRBJ1-2; TRBD1 aligns across 7 bases. The specimen sequenced was lung tumor tissue. This CDR3 reads CASSGGQSNYGYTF. DNA of the CDR3: TGTGCCAGCAGCGGGGGACAGTCTAACTATGGCTACACCTTC.